The clone carrying this T cell receptor beta chain was counted at least ten times. Its specificity is unknown. This specimen comes from a study of T cell repertoires in cytomegalovirus infection. Looking at the study overall: Both CMV infection and a matching HLA type were indicated by public TCR beta signatures. Study conclusions and caveats: CMV-specific TCR beta clonotypes restricted by HLA-C were the ones dominating the ex vivo response. Adding up the frequency of public TCR beta families identified people who carried CMV plus the relevant HLA.

Germline V gene lookup returns CDR1 MDHEN and CDR2 SYDVKM. The CDR3 extends over 11 amino acids. The V end was cut by 3 bases, the J end by 6 bases, with 5 bases between. TCRdb re-called the reads through MiXCR, storing one row per CDR3 protein. The sample consists of fewer than 250,000 distinct CDR3 sequences, 10% to 15% of them appearing once. V is TRBV28 and J is TRBJ1-2; D ambiguous. The sequence derives from a human donor in good health (CMV status not recorded). Some clones in this sample may be carry-over from other donors' samples. The specimen sequenced was PBMCs. CDR3 in amino acids: CASSFGNGYTF. For the CDR3, the DNA is TGTGCCAGCAGTTTCGGGAATGGCTACACCTTC.